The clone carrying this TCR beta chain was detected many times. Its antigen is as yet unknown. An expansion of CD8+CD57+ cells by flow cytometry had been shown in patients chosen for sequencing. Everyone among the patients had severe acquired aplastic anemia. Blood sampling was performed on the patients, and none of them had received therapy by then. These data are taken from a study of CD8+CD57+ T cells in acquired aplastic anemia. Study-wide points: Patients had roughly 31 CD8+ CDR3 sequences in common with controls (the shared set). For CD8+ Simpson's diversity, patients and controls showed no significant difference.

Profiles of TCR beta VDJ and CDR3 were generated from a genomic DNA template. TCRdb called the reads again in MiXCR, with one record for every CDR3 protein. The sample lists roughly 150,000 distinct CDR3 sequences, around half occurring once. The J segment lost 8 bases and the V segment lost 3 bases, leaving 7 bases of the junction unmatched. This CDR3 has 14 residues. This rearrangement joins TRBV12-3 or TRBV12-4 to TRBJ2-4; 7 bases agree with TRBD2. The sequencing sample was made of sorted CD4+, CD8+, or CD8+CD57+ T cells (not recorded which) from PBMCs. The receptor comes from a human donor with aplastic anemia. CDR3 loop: CASSFGLGSDIQYF. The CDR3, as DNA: TGTGCCAGCAGTTTTGGACTAGGGTCGGACATTCAGTACTTC.